The 11 T cell receptor beta chains below all came from one sample that was sequenced in a study of blood T cell repertoires in COVID-19. Sequencing used immunoSEQ multiplex PCR; TCRdb keeps in-frame clones, though not all of them. The repertoire holds about 260,000 clones, 84% seen once, with 7.5% to 9% in the top ten. Sequences were obtained from peripheral blood. The source is a human donor in a cohort sampled during active COVID-19.

The CDR3 region has the DNA TGCGCCAGCAGCCAGGACAGGGGATACTATGGCTACACCTTC. It encodes CASSQDRGYYGYTF. The rearrangement links TRBV4-3 to TRBJ1-2; TRBD1 matches at 9 bases. V trimming: 3 bases; J trimming: 3 bases; junction bases outside the gene matches: 2. Looked up from germline, CDR1 is LGHNA and CDR2 is YSLEER. The CDR3 has 14 amino acids.

This chain connects TRBV12-3 or TRBV12-4 to TRBJ2-2, with unresolved D. The CDR3 sequence is 13 residues long. V was trimmed by 5 bases and J by 5 bases, leaving 9 bases between them. CDR3 sequence (DNA): TGTGCCAGCAGTACCCAACGGACCGGGGAGCTGTTTTTT. Protein: CASSTQRTGELFF.

The chain couples TRBV10-3 to TRBJ1-5; D unresolved. CDR3 length: 13 residues. Germline V lookup: CDR1 ENHRY, CDR2 SYGVKD. Trimming removed 4 bases at V and 2 bases at J, with 6 bases between. The CDR3 region is CAISAVGNQPQHF. The CDR3, as DNA: TGTGCCATCAGTGCTGTTGGCAATCAGCCCCAGCATTTT.

This clone came up once. The chain has TRBV18 and TRBJ1-1; 8 bases agree with TRBD1. The V gene's germline CDR1 is KGHSH and CDR2 LQKENI. This CDR3 has 14 residues. Losses at the gene ends were 5 bases for V and 5 bases for J; bases not matched to a gene: 7. CDR3 amino acids: CASSNLDRETEAFF. The CDR3 DNA reads TGTGCCAGCTCAAACCTGGACAGGGAGACTGAAGCTTTCTTT.

The V gene is TRBV3-1 (or the pseudogene TRBV3-2), the J gene TRBJ2-3; 10 bases match TRBD2. The CDR3 sequence is 19 residues long. V gave up 0 bases and J gave up 1 base; unmatched junction bases: 10. Germline assignment: CDR1 LGHDT and CDR2 YNNKEL (reference sequence). This CDR3 is CASSQDESSGGRGTDTQYF. The DNA of the CDR3 is TGTGCCAGCAGCCAAGATGAGTCTAGCGGGGGCCGAGGCACAGATACGCAGTATTTT.

The V and J genes are TRBV10-2 and TRBJ1-2; D not resolved. Germline V gives CDR1 WSHSY, CDR2 SAAADI. This CDR3 region has 13 residues. Trimming removed 9 bases from V and 4 bases from J, with 15 bases in between. The chain's CDR3 is CASSGPTSYGYTF. As DNA, the CDR3 is TGCGCCAGTTCTGGCCCCACTAGCTATGGCTACACCTTC.

This clone was detected a few times. The chain is built from TRBV19 and TRBJ1-1; no clear D gene. The CDR3 sequence is 14 residues long. The germline V and J ends were trimmed by 1 base and 4 bases, with 10 bases remaining between them. Germline CDR1 is LNHDA and CDR2 is SQIVND (reference sequence). CDR3 residues: CASSIANKPTEAFF. CDR3 DNA sequence: TGTGCCAGTAGTATAGCTAATAAGCCCACTGAAGCTTTCTTT.

The genes are TRBV7-2 and TRBJ1-3; a weak D match, TRBD1 (6 bases). The germline CDR1 and CDR2 sequences are SGHTA and FQGNSA. CDR3 length: 17 amino acids. Trimming took 0 bases from V and 0 from J, leaving 12 bases between them. The DNA for the CDR3 is TGTGCCAGCAGCTTAGCCGGGACATTGAACTCTGGAAACACCATATATTTT. It translates to CASSLAGTLNSGNTIYF.

A word on this clone: The junction departs from the called germline gene at one end, perhaps through a read error. V usage is TRBV29-1 and J usage is TRBJ2-5; 10 positions match TRBD1. The CDR3 extends over 13 amino acids. Germline loops: CDR1 SQVTM, CDR2 ANQGSEA. The CDR3 DNA follows: TGCAGCGTTGCAAATACTCCCGGGACAGGGGTCCACTTC. Residues: CSVANTPGTGVHF.

The chain joins TRBV7-3 to TRBJ2-1; 8 bases match TRBD2. Germline V CDR1 and CDR2: SGHTA, FQGTGA. V lost 3 bases to trimming and J lost 0 bases; unmatched junction nucleotides: 4. The CDR3 sequence is 16 residues long. The CDR3 DNA reads as TGTGCCAGCAGCTTTATAGCGGGACTCTCCTACAATGAGCAGTTCTTC. Its translation is CASSFIAGLSYNEQFF.

V is TRBV6-5 and J is TRBJ1-6; weak D call: TRBD1 (5 bases). The CDR3 covers 14 residues. Germline V lookup: CDR1 MNHEY, CDR2 SVGAGI. V lost 2 bases and J lost 10, with 12 bases in between. The CDR3 DNA sequence: TGTGCCAGCAGTTACGCGGGGGGGATGTCACCCCTCCACTTT. Its protein product is CASSYAGGMSPLHF.